This T cell receptor beta chain was sequenced in a study of regulatory T cells in long-lasting Graves disease. Construction of TCR beta libraries relied on iRepertoire HTBI primers and on Arm-PCR targeting CDR3 regions. TCRdb redid the calling of the multiplex PCR reads with MiXCR, one entry per CDR3 protein. Of approximately 350,000 distinct CDR3 sequences listed, over 9.5% are singletons. The time point is: newly diagnosed GD, antithyroid drugs for less than 3 months. With RNA extracted from PBMCs as input, the TCR library was made. EDTA tubes held 8 to 10 milliliters of peripheral blood from each patient. This clonotype was observed at least ten times. Its antigen remains unidentified. The CDR3 covers 12 residues. V was clipped by 1 base and J by 14 bases, with 14 bases between them. CDR1 is MNHEY, CDR2 SVGEGT, per germline. Findings and limits, study-wide: Persistent patients shared more public clonotypes (roughly 2,800) than new patients (approximately 970). It was in persistent disease that TRBV28, TRBJ1-2 and TRBJ2-5 were favored.

These records were also assigned to another study, of T cells in Graves' hyperthyroidism and ophthalmopathy. That report notes: Most thyroid clonotypes expanded above 0.001 appeared in blood too.

Sequenced material: peripheral blood mononuclear cells (PBMCs), taken at new diagnosis, from a patient treated with antithyroid drugs. The TCR originated in a woman in her late teens or twenties with Graves disease. The rearrangement links TRBV6-2 or TRBV6-3 to TRBJ1-1; tentative D call: TRBD1 (5 bases). CDR3 loop: CASSYFGTRVFF. In DNA form, the CDR3 reads TGTGCCAGCAGTTACTTCGGGACGCGTGTATTCTTT.